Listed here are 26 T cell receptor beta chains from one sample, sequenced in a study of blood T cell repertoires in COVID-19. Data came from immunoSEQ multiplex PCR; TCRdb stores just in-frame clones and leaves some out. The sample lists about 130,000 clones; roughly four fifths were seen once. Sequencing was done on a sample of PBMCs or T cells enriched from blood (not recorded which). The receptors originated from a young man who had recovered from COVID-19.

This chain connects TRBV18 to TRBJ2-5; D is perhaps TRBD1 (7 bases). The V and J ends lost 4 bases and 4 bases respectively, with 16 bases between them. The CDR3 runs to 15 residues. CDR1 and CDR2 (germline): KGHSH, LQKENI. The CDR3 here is CASSLSRQGGETQYF. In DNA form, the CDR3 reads TGTGCCAGCTCACTTAGCAGACAGGGAGGAGAGACCCAGTACTTC.

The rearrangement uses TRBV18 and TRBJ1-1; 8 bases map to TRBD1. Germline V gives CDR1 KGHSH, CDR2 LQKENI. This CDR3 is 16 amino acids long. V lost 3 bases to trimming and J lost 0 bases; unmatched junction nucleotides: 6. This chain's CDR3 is CASSPVGQGMNTEAFF. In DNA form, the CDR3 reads TGTGCCAGCTCACCGGTCGGACAGGGAATGAACACTGAAGCTTTCTTT.

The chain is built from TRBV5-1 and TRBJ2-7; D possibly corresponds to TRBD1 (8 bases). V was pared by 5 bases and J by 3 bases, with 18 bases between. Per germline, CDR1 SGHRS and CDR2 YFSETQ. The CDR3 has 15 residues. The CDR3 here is CASSFVSGTGYEQYF. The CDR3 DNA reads TGCGCCAGCAGTTTTGTGAGCGGGACAGGCTACGAGCAGTACTTC.

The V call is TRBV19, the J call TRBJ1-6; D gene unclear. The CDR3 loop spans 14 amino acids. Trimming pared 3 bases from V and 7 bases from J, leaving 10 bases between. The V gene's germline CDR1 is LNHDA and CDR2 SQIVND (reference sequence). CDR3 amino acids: CASSINTRNSPLHF. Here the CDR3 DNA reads TGTGCCAGTAGTATTAATACGAGGAATTCACCCCTCCACTTT. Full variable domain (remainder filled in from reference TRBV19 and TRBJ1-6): DGGITQSPKYLFRKEGQNVTLSCEQNLNHDAMYWYRQDPGQGLRLIYYSQIVNDFQKGDIAEGYSVSREKKESFPLTVTSAQKNPTAFYLCASSINTRNSPLHFGNGTRLTVT.

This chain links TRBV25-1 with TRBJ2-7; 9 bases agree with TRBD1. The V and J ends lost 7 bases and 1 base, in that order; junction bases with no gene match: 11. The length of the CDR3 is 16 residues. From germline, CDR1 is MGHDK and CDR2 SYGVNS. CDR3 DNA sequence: TGTGCCAGCACCAAAATCCGGGACAGGGCGTCCTACGAGCAGTACTTC. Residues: CASTKIRDRASYEQYF.

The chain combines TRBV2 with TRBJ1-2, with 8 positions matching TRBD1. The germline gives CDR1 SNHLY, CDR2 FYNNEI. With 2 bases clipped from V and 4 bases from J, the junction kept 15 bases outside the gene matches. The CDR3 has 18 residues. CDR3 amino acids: CASSERGVAGQGTYGYTF. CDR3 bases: TGTGCCAGCAGTGAAAGAGGGGTTGCTGGACAGGGAACCTATGGCTACACCTTC.

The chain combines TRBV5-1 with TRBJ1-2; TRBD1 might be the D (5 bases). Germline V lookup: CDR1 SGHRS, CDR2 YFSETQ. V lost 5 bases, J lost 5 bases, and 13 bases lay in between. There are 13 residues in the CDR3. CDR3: CASRLDREYGYTF. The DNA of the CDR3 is TGCGCCAGCAGACTCGACAGAGAATATGGCTACACCTTC. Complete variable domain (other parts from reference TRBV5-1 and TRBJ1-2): KAGVTQTPRYLIKTRGQQVTLSCSPISGHRSVSWYQQTPGQGLQFLFEYFSETQRNKGNFPGRFSGRQFSNSRSEMNVSTLELGDSALYLCASRLDREYGYTFGSGTRLTVV.

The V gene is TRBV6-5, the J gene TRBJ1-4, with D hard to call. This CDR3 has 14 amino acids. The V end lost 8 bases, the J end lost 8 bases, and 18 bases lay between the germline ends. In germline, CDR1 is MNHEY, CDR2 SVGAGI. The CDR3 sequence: CASEGGSVLEKLFF. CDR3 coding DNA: TGTGCCAGCGAAGGAGGGAGTGTCCTGGAAAAACTGTTTTTT.

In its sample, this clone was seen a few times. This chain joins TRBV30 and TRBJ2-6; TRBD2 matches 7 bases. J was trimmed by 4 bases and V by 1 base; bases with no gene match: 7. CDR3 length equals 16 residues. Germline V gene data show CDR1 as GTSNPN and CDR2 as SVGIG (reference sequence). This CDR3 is CAWSGLGGSGANVLTF. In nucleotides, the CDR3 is TGTGCCTGGAGTGGCCTGGGAGGGTCCGGGGCCAACGTCCTGACTTTC.

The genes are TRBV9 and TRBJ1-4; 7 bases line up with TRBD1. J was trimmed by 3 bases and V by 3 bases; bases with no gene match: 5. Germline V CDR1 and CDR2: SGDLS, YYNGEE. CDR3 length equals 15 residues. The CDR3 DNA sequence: TGTGCCAGCAGCGGAAGCAGGGGGTCTAATGAAAAACTGTTTTTT. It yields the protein CASSGSRGSNEKLFF. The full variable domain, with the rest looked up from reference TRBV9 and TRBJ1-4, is DSGVTQTPKHLITATGQRVTLRCSPRSGDLSVYWYQQSLDQGLQFLIQYYNGEERAKGNILERFSAQQFPDLHSELNLSSLELGDSALYFCASSGSRGSNEKLFFGSGTQLSVL.

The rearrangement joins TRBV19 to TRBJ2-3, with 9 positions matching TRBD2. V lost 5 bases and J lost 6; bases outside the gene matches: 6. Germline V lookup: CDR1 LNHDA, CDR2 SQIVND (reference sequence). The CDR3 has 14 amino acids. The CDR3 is CASSHPSGADTQYF. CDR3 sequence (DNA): TGTGCCAGTAGTCATCCTAGCGGGGCGGATACGCAGTATTTT.

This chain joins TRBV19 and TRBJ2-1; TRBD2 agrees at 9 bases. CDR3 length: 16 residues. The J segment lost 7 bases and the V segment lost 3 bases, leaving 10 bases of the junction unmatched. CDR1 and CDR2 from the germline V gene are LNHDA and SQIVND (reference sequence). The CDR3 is CASSIRARGGRNEQFF. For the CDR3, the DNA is TGTGCCAGTAGTATCCGGGCGCGGGGGGGCCGGAATGAGCAGTTCTTC.

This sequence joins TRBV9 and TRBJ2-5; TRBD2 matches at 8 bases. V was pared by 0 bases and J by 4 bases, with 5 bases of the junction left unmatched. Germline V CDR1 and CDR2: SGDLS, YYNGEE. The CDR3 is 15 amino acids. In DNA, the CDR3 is TGTGCCAGCAGCGTAGCCGGGACTAGTCTAGAGACCCAGTACTTC. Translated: CASSVAGTSLETQYF.

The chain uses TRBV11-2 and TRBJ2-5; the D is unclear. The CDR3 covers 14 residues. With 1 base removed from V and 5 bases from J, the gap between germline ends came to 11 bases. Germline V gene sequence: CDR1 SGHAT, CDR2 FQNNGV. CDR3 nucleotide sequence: TGTGCCAGCAGCTTAGTGCTAGTTCCGGAGACCCAGTACTTC. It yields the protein CASSLVLVPETQYF.

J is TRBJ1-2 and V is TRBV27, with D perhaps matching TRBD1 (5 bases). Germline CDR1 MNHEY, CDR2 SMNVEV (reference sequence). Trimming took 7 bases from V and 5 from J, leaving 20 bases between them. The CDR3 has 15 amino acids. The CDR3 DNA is TGTGCCAGCACCCCCTTTGCAGGGATTTCGTATGGCTACACCTTC. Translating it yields CASTPFAGISYGYTF.

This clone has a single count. The CDR3 region is CASSLSGDTNTDTQYF. The CDR3 DNA follows: TGCGCCAGCAGCTTATCAGGGGATACCAACACAGATACGCAGTATTTT. This chain links TRBV5-1 with TRBJ2-3; D is possibly TRBD1 (6 bases). With 2 bases removed from V and 2 bases from J, the gap between germline ends came to 15 bases. The CDR3 consists of 16 residues. CDR1 SGHRS and CDR2 YFSETQ come from the germline V gene.

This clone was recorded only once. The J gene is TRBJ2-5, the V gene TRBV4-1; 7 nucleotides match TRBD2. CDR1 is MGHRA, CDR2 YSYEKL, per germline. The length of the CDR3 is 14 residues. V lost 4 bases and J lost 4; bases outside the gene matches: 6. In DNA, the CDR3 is TGCGCCAGCAGCCCTGTTGGCGGGGGAGAGACCCAGTACTTC. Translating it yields CASSPVGGGETQYF.

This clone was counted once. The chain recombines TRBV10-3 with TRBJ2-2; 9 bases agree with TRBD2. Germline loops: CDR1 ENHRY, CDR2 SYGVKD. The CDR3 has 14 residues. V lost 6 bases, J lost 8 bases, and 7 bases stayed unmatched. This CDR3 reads CAIRSGSGSGELFF. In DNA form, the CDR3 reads TGTGCCATCAGGTCCGGTAGCGGGAGTGGGGAGCTGTTTTTT.

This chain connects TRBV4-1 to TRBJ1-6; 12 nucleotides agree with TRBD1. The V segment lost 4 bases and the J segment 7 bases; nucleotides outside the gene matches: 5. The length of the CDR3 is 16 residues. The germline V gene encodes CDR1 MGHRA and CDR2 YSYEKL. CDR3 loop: CASSPGTGGGNSPLHF. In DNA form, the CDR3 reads TGCGCCAGCAGCCCCGGGACAGGGGGCGGAAATTCACCCCTCCACTTT.

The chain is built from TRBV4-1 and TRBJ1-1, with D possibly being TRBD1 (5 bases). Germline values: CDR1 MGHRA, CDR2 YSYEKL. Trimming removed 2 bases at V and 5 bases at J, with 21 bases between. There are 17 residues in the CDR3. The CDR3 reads CASSQPLDKSFETEAFF. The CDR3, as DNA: TGCGCCAGCAGCCAACCATTGGACAAGTCCTTCGAGACTGAAGCTTTCTTT.

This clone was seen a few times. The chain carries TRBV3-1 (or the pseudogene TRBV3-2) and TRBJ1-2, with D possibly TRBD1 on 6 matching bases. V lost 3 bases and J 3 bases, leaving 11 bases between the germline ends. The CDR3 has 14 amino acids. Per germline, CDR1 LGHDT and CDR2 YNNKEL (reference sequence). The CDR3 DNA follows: TGTGCCAGCAGCCAGAAGCAGGGGTACTATGGCTACACCTTC. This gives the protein CASSQKQGYYGYTF.

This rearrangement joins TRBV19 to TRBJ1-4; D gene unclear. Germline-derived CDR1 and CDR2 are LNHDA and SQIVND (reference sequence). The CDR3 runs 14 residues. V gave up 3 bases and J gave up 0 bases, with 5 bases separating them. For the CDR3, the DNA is TGTGCCAGTAGTATCAGGACAACTAATGAAAAACTGTTTTTT. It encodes CASSIRTTNEKLFF. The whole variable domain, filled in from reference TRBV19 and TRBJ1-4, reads DGGITQSPKYLFRKEGQNVTLSCEQNLNHDAMYWYRQDPGQGLRLIYYSQIVNDFQKGDIAEGYSVSREKKESFPLTVTSAQKNPTAFYLCASSIRTTNEKLFFGSGTQLSVL.

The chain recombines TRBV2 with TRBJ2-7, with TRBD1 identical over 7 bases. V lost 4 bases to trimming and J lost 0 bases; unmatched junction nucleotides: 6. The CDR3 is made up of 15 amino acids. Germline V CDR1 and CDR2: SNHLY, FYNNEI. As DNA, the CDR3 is TGTGCCAGCAGTGTGAACAGGGGACCCTCCTACGAGCAGTACTTC. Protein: CASSVNRGPSYEQYF.

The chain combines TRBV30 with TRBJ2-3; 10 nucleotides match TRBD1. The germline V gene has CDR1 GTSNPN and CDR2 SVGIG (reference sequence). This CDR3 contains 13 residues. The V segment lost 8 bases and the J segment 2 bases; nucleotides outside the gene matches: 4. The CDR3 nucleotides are TGTGCCCCCGGGACAGGGGTCACAGATACGCAGTATTTT. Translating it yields CAPGTGVTDTQYF.

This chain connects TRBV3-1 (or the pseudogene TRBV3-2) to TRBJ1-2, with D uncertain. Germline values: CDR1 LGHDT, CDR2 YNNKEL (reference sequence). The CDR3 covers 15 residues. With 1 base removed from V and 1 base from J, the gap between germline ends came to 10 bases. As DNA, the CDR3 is TGTGCCAGCAGCCAAGGGGCCTCGAATAACTATGGCTACACCTTC. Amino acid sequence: CASSQGASNNYGYTF.

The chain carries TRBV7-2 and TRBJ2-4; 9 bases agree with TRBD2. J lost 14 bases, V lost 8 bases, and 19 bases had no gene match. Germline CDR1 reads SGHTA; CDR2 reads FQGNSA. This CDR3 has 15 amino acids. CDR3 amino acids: CASRSSPRAGGPEYF. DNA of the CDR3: TGTGCCAGCCGCAGCTCCCCCCGGGCGGGAGGGCCGGAGTACTTC.